Presented here are 25 T cell receptor beta chains from one specimen sequenced in a study of blood T cell repertoires in COVID-19. TCRdb keeps only in-frame clones here, not all; method: immunoSEQ multiplex PCR. Counted here are about 250,000 clones, roughly 80% occurring once; the ten biggest clones make up approximately 9.1%. Sequencing used peripheral blood. These receptors were collected from an elderly man with acute or convalescent COVID-19.

V and J are TRBV21-1 and TRBJ2-2; the D call of TRBD1 is as the table states it, not checked on the DNA. TRBV21-1 has pseudogene status. The CDR3 covers 17 residues. The CDR3, as DNA: TGTGCCAGCAGCAAACCTCTCGTGACAGGGGACACCGGGGAGCTGTTTTTT. Translation: CASSKPLVTGDTGELFF.

This chain connects TRBV6-1 to TRBJ2-7; a possible D gene is TRBD2 (7 bases). The V end was cut by 4 bases, the J end by 0 bases, with 16 bases between. The CDR3 is 16 residues long. CDR1 is MNHNS and CDR2 is SASEGT in the germline V gene. The CDR3 bases are TGTGCCAGCAGTGGGGCGGGGGCGGTGAGCTCCTACGAGCAGTACTTC. Amino acids: CASSGAGAVSSYEQYF.

The gene calls are TRBV24-1 and TRBJ2-1; tentative D call: TRBD2 (6 bases). Trimming removed 3 bases from V and 1 base from J, with 15 bases in between. The CDR3 sequence is 17 residues long. The germline CDR1 and CDR2 sequences are KGHDR and SFDVKD. CDR3 DNA: TGTGCCACCAGTGATCCCGCCGGGACTTCGTCCTACAATGAGCAGTTCTTC. Its protein product is CATSDPAGTSSYNEQFF.

V and J are TRBV4-2 and TRBJ1-3; D is perhaps TRBD1 (5 bases). This CDR3 comprises 17 residues. The V end lost 0 bases, the J end lost 2 bases, and 14 bases lay between the germline ends. Looked up from germline, CDR1 is LGHNA and CDR2 is YNFKEQ. CDR3 sequence: CASSQEQTVIAGNTIYF. CDR3 in DNA: TGTGCCAGCAGCCAAGAGCAGACAGTGATAGCTGGAAACACCATATATTTT.

The chain carries TRBV9 and TRBJ2-6; D perhaps matches TRBD2 (6 bases). Trimming cost V 2 bases and J 2 bases, with 8 bases left between them. This CDR3 is built from 15 residues. The germline V gene encodes CDR1 SGDLS and CDR2 YYNGEE. CDR3 nucleotides: TGTGCCAGCAGCGTCGGGGGTACTGGGGCCAACGTCCTGACTTTC. This codes for CASSVGGTGANVLTF.

The chain combines TRBV5-5 with TRBJ1-2; D perhaps matches TRBD1 (5 bases). The germline V gene has CDR1 SGHKS and CDR2 YYEKEE (reference sequence). V gave up 0 bases and J gave up 8 bases, with 17 bases separating them. CDR3 length: 15 residues. The CDR3 DNA reads as TGTGCCAGCAGCTTGGCCGTAGGAGGGGCTCAGGGCTACACCTTC. Translation: CASSLAVGGAQGYTF. The full variable domain, completed using reference TRBV5-5 and TRBJ1-2, is DAGVTQSPTHLIKTRGQQVTLRCSPISGHKSVSWYQQVLGQGPQFIFQYYEKEERGRGNFPDRFSARQFPNYSSELNVNALLLGDSALYLCASSLAVGGAQGYTFGSGTRLTVV.

This clone was found once. V and J are TRBV4-1 and TRBJ2-7, with D tentatively TRBD2 (5 bases). The CDR3 has 20 residues. Germline loops: CDR1 MGHRA, CDR2 YSYEKL. V was trimmed by 1 base and J by 0 bases, leaving 25 bases between them. The CDR3 region is CASSQVLRAGRQDFSYEQYF. CDR3 bases: TGCGCCAGCAGCCAAGTTTTACGTGCTGGTCGGCAGGACTTCTCCTACGAGCAGTACTTC.

The CDR3 DNA reads TGTGCCAGCAGTTTCTGGGACAGGGCTGGAAACACCATATATTTT. Translated, it gives CASSFWDRAGNTIYF. This sequence joins TRBV28 and TRBJ1-3; 9 bases align to TRBD1. From germline, CDR1 is MDHEN and CDR2 SYDVKM. V lost 3 bases and J lost 2; bases outside the gene matches: 2. This CDR3 spans 15 amino acids.

The rearrangement uses TRBV11-2 and TRBJ1-1; 7 nucleotides align to TRBD1. In germline, CDR1 is SGHAT, CDR2 FQNNGV. Trimming at V came to 3 bases and at J to 6 bases, leaving 7 bases not matched to a gene. There are 14 residues in the CDR3. CDR3 sequence reads: CASSLFKGAPEAFF. The CDR3 DNA sequence: TGTGCCAGCAGCTTGTTTAAGGGGGCACCTGAAGCTTTCTTT.

This clone was counted once. The chain carries TRBV5-1 and TRBJ2-3, with TRBD1 as a possible D gene (5 bases). There are 14 residues in the CDR3. Germline loops: CDR1 SGHRS, CDR2 YFSETQ. Trimming removed 4 bases at V and 3 bases at J, with 12 bases between. This CDR3 reads CASSRGWRTDTQYF. In DNA form, the CDR3 reads TGCGCCAGCAGCAGGGGTTGGAGAACAGATACGCAGTATTTT.

The rearrangement uses TRBV6-5 and TRBJ1-4, with D tentatively TRBD1 (6 bases). Germline CDR1 reads MNHEY; CDR2 reads SVGAGI. Trimming left V 5 bases short and J 5 bases short, with 15 bases between. The CDR3 totals 15 residues. The CDR3 DNA reads TGTGCCAGCAGTAGAACCGGGACACCAAATGAAAAACTGTTTTTT. It is translated as CASSRTGTPNEKLFF.

CDR3 sequence reads: CAWSRDSQGAFF. The CDR3 nucleotides read TGTGCCTGGAGTAGGGACTCCCAAGGAGCTTTCTTT. The V gene is TRBV30, the J gene TRBJ1-1, with a weak D call TRBD1 (5 bases). The V end was cut by 2 bases, the J end by 10 bases, with 14 bases between. The V gene's germline CDR1 is GTSNPN and CDR2 SVGIG (reference sequence). This CDR3 is 12 amino acids long.

The chain carries TRBV9 and TRBJ2-4, with 15 bases fitting TRBD2. Germline CDR1 reads SGDLS; CDR2 reads YYNGEE. CDR3 length equals 21 residues. The V segment lost 4 bases and the J segment 0 bases; nucleotides outside the gene matches: 14. The CDR3 here is CASSPRGLGLAGGLAKNIQYF. The CDR3, as DNA: TGTGCCAGCAGCCCCAGGGGGCTGGGACTAGCGGGAGGACTAGCCAAAAACATTCAGTACTTC.

This sequence joins TRBV12-3 or TRBV12-4 and TRBJ1-6, with D hard to call. V lost 1 base to trimming and J lost 6 bases, with 4 bases between them. The CDR3 contains 13 residues. CDR3 amino acids: CASSLGGNSPLHF. In DNA form, the CDR3 reads TGTGCCAGCAGTTTAGGAGGTAATTCACCCCTCCACTTT.

Note on this clone: The germline gene is not matched at one end of the junction; a read error may be the cause. The V gene is TRBV5-1, the J gene TRBJ2-1, with D unresolved. Germline lookup yields CDR1 SGHRS and CDR2 YFSETQ. The CDR3 has 14 residues. The CDR3 nucleotides are TGCGCCAGCAGATTGGACGGCTCCTACAATGAGCAGTTCTTC. Translating gives CASRLDGSYNEQFF. The full variable domain, rest sourced from reference TRBV5-1 and TRBJ2-1, is KAGVTQTPRYLIKTRGQQVTLSCSPISGHRSVSWYQQTPGQGLQFLFEYFSETQRNKGNFPGRFSGRQFSNSRSEMNVSTLELGDSALYLCASRLDGSYNEQFFGPGTRLTVL.

This clone showed up just once. This chain links TRBV7-2 with TRBJ2-5; 9 bases match TRBD2. V lost 6 bases to trimming and J lost 0 bases; unmatched junction nucleotides: 5. The CDR3 is 15 residues long. Germline CDR1 is SGHTA and CDR2 is FQGNSA. In DNA, the CDR3 is TGTGCCAGCAGGAGAACTAGCGGGTACCAAGAGACCCAGTACTTC. This translates into CASRRTSGYQETQYF.

This clone was observed a single time. The V and J genes are TRBV6-5 and TRBJ1-2; D might be TRBD1 (6 bases). The CDR3 is made up of 13 amino acids. Trimming removed 7 bases at V and 8 bases at J, with 17 bases between. CDR1 is MNHEY, CDR2 SVGAGI, per germline. Here the CDR3 DNA reads TGTGCCAGCACTAACCTAGCAAGGGGGGGCTACACCTTC. It translates to CASTNLARGGYTF.

The chain recombines TRBV6-6 with TRBJ1-3, with a weak D call TRBD1 (6 bases). This CDR3 spans 20 amino acids. V lost 6 bases, J lost 0 bases, and 27 bases lay in between. Germline values: CDR1 MNHNY, CDR2 SVGAGI (reference sequence). Here the CDR3 DNA reads TGTGCCAGCAGCCCAAAAAAACCTTCCAATTGGGGGCTCTCTGGAAACACCATATATTTT. Protein: CASSPKKPSNWGLSGNTIYF.

The rearrangement uses TRBV7-9 and TRBJ1-1, with no clear D. The CDR3 is 13 amino acids. Germline V gene sequence: CDR1 SEHNR, CDR2 FQNEAQ (reference sequence). Trimming took 0 bases from V and 4 from J, leaving 6 bases between them. This chain's CDR3 is CASSLAAGTEAFF. DNA for the CDR3: TGTGCCAGCAGCTTAGCCGCGGGCACTGAAGCTTTCTTT.

The table lists this clone with a few counts. The chain carries TRBV24-1 and TRBJ2-7, with D tentatively TRBD2 (5 bases). V lost 4 bases and J lost 2, with 11 bases in between. Germline V CDR1 and CDR2: KGHDR, SFDVKD. The CDR3 is made up of 14 amino acids. CDR3 in amino acids: CATSDPTRAYEQYF. The CDR3 nucleotides read TGTGCCACCAGTGACCCCACTAGAGCCTACGAGCAGTACTTC.

The chain uses TRBV30 and TRBJ2-2; D perhaps matches TRBD2 (7 bases). Germline CDR1 reads GTSNPN; CDR2 reads SVGIG (reference sequence). V gave up 2 bases and J gave up 4 bases, with 14 bases separating them. The CDR3 consists of 15 residues. The CDR3 nucleotides are TGTGCCTGGAGTTTGGCGGGGGCTGTCACCGGGGAGCTGTTTTTT. It specifies CAWSLAGAVTGELFF.

The rearrangement uses TRBV3-1 (or the pseudogene TRBV3-2) and TRBJ1-2; D is possibly TRBD1 (5 bases). Trimming stripped 2 bases from V and 4 bases from J, with 17 bases between. This CDR3 is 16 amino acids long. The germline V gene encodes CDR1 LGHDT and CDR2 YNNKEL (reference sequence). The CDR3 here is CASSQLPRGGVYGYTF. In DNA form, the CDR3 reads TGTGCCAGCAGCCAACTACCCCGGGGGGGGGTCTATGGCTACACCTTC.

V gene TRBV7-3 combines with J gene TRBJ1-2; perhaps TRBD1 as D (6 bases). This CDR3 is 13 amino acids long. The V gene's germline CDR1 is SGHTA and CDR2 FQGTGA. Trimming removed 5 bases at V and 6 bases at J, with 13 bases between. Written as DNA, the CDR3 is TGTGCCAGCAGCCAAAATAACAGGGATGGCTACACCTTC. This sequence encodes CASSQNNRDGYTF.

This clone was counted once. V gene TRBV4-1 combines with J gene TRBJ2-7; TRBD1 aligns across 7 bases. The ends lost 11 bases at V and 0 bases at J; junction bases unmatched: 10. CDR1 is MGHRA and CDR2 is YSYEKL in the germline V gene. The CDR3 contains 14 residues. The CDR3 sequence is CARQGVFSSYEQYF. DNA for the CDR3: TGCGCCCGTCAGGGGGTCTTTAGCTCCTACGAGCAGTACTTC.

A single count supports this clone. The chain couples TRBV5-1 to TRBJ1-2; 11 bases fit TRBD1. There are 15 residues in the CDR3. CDR1 and CDR2 from the germline V gene are SGHRS and YFSETQ. Unmatched junction bases numbered 9, after V lost 4 bases and J lost 7 bases. The CDR3 is CASSILGQGAIGYTF. The CDR3 DNA sequence: TGCGCCAGCAGCATCCTCGGACAGGGGGCCATTGGCTACACCTTC. Supplemented by reference TRBV5-1 and TRBJ1-2, the full variable domain reads KAGVTQTPRYLIKTRGQQVTLSCSPISGHRSVSWYQQTPGQGLQFLFEYFSETQRNKGNFPGRFSGRQFSNSRSEMNVSTLELGDSALYLCASSILGQGAIGYTFGSGTRLTVV.